This T cell receptor beta chain is from a study of T-cell reconstitution after alpha-beta-depleted transplantation in children. The germline V gene encodes CDR1 SQVTM and CDR2 ANQGSEA. V shed 6 bases and J shed 5 bases, with 14 bases lying between them. The CDR3 consists of 12 residues. Study observations and caveats: Where alpha-beta T cells came from about two months after transplant was reportedly several hundred expanded graft clones. One year post-transplant, T-cell counts and diversity were largely derived from T cells produced anew.

For TCRbeta, the library was prepared with unique molecular identifiers. One entry per CDR3 protein, called by TCRdb with MiXCR from the PCR reads. The sample has 450,000 to 600,000 distinct CDR3 sequences; 10% to 13% are singletons. This clonotype has just a few counts. What it binds is unknown. The chain couples TRBV29-1 to TRBJ2-7, with D possibly being TRBD2 (6 bases). Here the sequenced sample was PBMCs, taken before TCRalphabeta/CD19-depleted stem cell transplant. This sequence originates from a child aged 2 to 10 with inherited bone marrow failure, due to receive a stem cell transplant. DNA of the CDR3: TGCAGCGTGACGGGACTCTCGGACGAGCAGTACTTC. Translating it yields CSVTGLSDEQYF.